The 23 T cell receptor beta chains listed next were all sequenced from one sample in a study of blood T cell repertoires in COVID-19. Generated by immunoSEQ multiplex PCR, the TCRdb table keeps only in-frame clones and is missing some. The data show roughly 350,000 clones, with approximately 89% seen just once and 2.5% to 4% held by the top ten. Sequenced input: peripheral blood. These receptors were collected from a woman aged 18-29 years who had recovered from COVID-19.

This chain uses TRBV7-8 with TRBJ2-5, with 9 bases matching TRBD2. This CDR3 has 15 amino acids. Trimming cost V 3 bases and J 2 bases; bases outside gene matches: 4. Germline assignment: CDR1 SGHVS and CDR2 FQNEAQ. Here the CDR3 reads CASSFLAGDQETQYF. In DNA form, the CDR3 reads TGTGCCAGCAGCTTTTTAGCGGGAGATCAAGAGACCCAGTACTTC. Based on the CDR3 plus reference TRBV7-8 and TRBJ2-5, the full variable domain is GAGVSQSPRYKVAKRGQDVALRCDPISGHVSLFWYQQALGQGPEFLTYFQNEAQLDKSGLPSDRFFAERPEGSVSTLKIQRTQQEDSAVYLCASSFLAGDQETQYFGPGTRLLVL.

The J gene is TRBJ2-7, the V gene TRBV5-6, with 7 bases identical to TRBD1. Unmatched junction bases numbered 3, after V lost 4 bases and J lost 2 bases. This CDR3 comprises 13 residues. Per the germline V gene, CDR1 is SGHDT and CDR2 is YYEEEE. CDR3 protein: CASSRGTAYEQYV. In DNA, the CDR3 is TGTGCCAGCAGCAGAGGGACAGCCTACGAGCAGTACGTC.

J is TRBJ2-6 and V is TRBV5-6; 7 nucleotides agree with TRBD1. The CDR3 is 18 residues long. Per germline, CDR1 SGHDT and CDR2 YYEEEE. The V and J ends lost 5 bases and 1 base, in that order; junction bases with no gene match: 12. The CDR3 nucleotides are TGTGCCAGCAGTTCCGGACAGGCAGGGATTTCTGGGGCCAACGTCCTGACTTTC. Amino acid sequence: CASSSGQAGISGANVLTF.

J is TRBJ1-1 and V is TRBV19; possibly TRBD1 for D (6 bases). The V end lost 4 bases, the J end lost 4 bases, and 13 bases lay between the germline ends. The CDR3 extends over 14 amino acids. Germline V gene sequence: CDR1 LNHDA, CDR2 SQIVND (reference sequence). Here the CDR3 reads CASSTRTESTEAFF. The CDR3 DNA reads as TGTGCCAGTAGTACCCGGACAGAAAGCACTGAAGCTTTCTTT.

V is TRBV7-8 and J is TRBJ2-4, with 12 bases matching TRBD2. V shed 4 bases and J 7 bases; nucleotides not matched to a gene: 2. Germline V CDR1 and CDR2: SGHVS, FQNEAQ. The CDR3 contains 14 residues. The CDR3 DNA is TGTGCCAGCAGCTCCGGGACTAGCGGGAACATTCAGTACTTC. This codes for CASSSGTSGNIQYF.

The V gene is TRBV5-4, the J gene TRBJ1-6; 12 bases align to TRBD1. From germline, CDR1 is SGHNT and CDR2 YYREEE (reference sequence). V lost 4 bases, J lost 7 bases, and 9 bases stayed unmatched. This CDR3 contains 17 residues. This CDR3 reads CASSPGTGGAWNSPLHF. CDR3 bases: TGTGCCAGCAGCCCAGGGACAGGGGGCGCTTGGAATTCACCCCTCCACTTT.

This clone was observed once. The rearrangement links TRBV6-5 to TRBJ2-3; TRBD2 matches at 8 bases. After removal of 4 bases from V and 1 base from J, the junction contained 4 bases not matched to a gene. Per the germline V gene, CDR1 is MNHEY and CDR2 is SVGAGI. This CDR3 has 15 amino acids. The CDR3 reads CASSSTSGRTDTQYF. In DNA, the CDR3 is TGTGCCAGCAGTTCCACTAGCGGCCGCACAGATACGCAGTATTTT.

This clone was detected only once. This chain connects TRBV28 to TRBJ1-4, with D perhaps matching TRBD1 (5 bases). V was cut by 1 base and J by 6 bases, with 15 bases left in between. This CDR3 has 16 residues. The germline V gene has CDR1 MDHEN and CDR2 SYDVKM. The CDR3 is CASSLFGGTSDEKLFF. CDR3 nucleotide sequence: TGTGCCAGCAGTTTATTTGGGGGGACGAGCGATGAAAAACTGTTTTTT.

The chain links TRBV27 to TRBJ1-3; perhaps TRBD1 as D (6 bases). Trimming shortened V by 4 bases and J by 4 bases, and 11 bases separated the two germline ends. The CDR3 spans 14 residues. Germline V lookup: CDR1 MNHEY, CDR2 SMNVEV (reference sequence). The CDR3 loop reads CASSSMGQGNTIYF. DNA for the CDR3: TGTGCCAGCAGTTCTATGGGACAAGGAAACACCATATATTTT.

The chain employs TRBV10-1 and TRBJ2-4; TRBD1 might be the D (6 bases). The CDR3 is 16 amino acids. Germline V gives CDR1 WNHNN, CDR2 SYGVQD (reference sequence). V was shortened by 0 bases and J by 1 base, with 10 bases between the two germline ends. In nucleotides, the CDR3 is TGCGCCAGCAGTGAGTCGCAGGGGTTGGCCAAAAACATTCAGTACTTC. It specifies CASSESQGLAKNIQYF.

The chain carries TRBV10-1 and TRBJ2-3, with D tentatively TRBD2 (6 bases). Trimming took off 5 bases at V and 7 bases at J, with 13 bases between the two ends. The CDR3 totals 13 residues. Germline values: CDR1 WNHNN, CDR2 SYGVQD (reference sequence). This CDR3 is CASSREILNTQYF. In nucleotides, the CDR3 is TGCGCCAGCAGTCGGGAGATCTTAAATACGCAGTATTTT.

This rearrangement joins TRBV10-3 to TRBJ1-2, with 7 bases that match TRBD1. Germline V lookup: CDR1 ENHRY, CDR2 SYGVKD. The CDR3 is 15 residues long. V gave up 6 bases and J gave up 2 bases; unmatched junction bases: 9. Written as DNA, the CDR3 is TGTGCCATCAGGTCGGAGACAGGGATGAACTATGGCTACACCTTC. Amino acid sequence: CAIRSETGMNYGYTF.

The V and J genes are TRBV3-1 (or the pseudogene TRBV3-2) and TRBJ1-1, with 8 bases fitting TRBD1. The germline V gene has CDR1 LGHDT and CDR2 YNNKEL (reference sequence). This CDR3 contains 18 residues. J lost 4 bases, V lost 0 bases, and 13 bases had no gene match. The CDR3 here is CASSQDWARGRSGTEAFF. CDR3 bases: TGTGCCAGCAGCCAAGATTGGGCCAGGGGGCGATCAGGCACTGAAGCTTTCTTT.

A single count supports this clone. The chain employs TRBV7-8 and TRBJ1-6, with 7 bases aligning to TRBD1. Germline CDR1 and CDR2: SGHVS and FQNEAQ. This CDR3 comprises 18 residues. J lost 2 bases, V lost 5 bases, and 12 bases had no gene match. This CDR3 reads CASSASLDRTPYNSPLHF. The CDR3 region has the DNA TGTGCCAGCAGCGCCTCTTTGGACAGGACCCCCTATAATTCACCCCTCCACTTT. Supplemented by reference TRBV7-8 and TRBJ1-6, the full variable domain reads GAGVSQSPRYKVAKRGQDVALRCDPISGHVSLFWYQQALGQGPEFLTYFQNEAQLDKSGLPSDRFFAERPEGSVSTLKIQRTQQEDSAVYLCASSASLDRTPYNSPLHFGNGTRLTVT.

The chain's CDR3 is CASSLAQGAETQYF. CDR3 bases: TGTGCCAGCAGCTTAGCCCAGGGGGCAGAGACCCAGTACTTC. The V gene is TRBV11-3, the J gene TRBJ2-5; 8 bases agree with TRBD1. CDR1 SGHNT and CDR2 YENEEA come from the germline V gene. CDR3 length: 14 amino acids. V was clipped by 1 base and J by 4 bases; unmatched bases: 2.

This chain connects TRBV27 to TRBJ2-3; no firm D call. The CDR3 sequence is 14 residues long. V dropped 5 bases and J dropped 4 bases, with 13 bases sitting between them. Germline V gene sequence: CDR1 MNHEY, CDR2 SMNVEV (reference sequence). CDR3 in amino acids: CASSVGVAADTQYF. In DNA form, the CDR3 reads TGTGCCAGCAGTGTTGGAGTAGCTGCAGATACGCAGTATTTT.

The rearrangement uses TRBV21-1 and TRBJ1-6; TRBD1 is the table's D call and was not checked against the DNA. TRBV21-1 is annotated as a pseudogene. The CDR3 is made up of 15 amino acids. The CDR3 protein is CASSPYRGPNSPLHF. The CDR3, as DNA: TGTGCCAGCAGCCCCTACAGGGGGCCTAATTCACCCCTCCACTTT.

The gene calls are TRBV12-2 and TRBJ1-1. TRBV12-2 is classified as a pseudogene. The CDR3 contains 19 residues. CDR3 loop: CASRLSPWCIGGKNTEAFF. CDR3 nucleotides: TGTGCAAGTCGCTTAAGTCCATGGTGCATTGGCGGAAAGAACACTGAAGCTTTCTTT.

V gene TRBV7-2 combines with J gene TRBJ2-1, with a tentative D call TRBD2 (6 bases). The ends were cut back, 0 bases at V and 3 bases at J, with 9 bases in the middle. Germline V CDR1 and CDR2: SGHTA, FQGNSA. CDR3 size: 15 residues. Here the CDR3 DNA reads TGTGCCAGCAGCTTAGCATTCGGGAGCTACAATGAGCAGTTCTTC. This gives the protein CASSLAFGSYNEQFF.

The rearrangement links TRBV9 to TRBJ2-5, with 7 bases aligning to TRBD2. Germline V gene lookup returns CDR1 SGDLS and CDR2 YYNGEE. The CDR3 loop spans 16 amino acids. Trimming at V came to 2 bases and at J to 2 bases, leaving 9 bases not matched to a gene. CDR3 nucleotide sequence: TGTGCCAGCAGCGTCGGGACTACCCAAAGTCAAGAGACCCAGTACTTC. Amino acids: CASSVGTTQSQETQYF.

CDR3 sequence: CASSFTGGVQFF. The CDR3 region has the DNA TGTGCCAGCAGCTTCACAGGGGGTGTGCAGTTCTTC. This rearrangement joins TRBV7-2 to TRBJ2-1, with 8 nucleotides matching TRBD1. CDR3 length equals 12 residues. Germline V gives CDR1 SGHTA, CDR2 FQGNSA. V lost 3 bases and J lost 12; bases outside the gene matches: 4.

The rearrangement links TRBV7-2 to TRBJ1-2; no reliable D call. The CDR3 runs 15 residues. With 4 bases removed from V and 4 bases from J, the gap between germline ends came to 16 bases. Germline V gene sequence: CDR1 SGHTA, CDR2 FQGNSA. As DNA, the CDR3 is TGTGCCAGCAGCTCCTCGAGACTTCCCCTCTATGGCTACACCTTC. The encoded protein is CASSSSRLPLYGYTF.

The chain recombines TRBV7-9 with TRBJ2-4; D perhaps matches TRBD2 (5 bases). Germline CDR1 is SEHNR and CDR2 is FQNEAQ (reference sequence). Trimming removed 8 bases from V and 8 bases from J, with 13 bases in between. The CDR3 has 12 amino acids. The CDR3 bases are TGTGCCAGCGGTGATGGAGGATACATTCAGTACTTC. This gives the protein CASGDGGYIQYF.